This T cell receptor (beta chain) was documented in a study of T cell responses to AZD1222 COVID-19 vaccine. Study-wide points: With two AZD1222 doses given, Spike-specific TCR breadth and depth both rose. Regions left unmutated in variants are reportedly the target of nearly half of spike-specific TCRs. Repertoire sampling was restricted to post-peak T cell response timepoints. White British people made up most donors, females outnumbered males, and clonal diversity was possibly underestimated.

With regard to this clone: Its antigen remains unidentified. This sample includes further DNA sequences coding for the same CDR3.

TCRdb keeps only in-frame clones here, not all; method: immunoSEQ multiplex PCR. Counted here are roughly 180,000 clones, approximately 90% occurring once; the ten biggest clones make up 1.5% to 2%. Germline CDR1 LNHDA, CDR2 SQIVND (reference sequence). The CDR3 is 14 amino acids. The V and J ends lost 3 bases and 5 bases, in that order; junction bases with no gene match: 1. This chain uses TRBV19 with TRBJ1-5; TRBD1 matches at 10 bases. This clonotype originated in an adult in good health. This material consisted of peripheral blood, taken on day 0 of AZD1222 vaccination. CDR3 protein: CASSMGQGYQPQHF. DNA for the CDR3: TGTGCCAGTAGTATGGGACAGGGGTATCAGCCCCAGCATTTT.